This T cell receptor (beta chain) was sequenced in a study of blood T cell repertoires in COVID-19 (dated by TCRdb to about 2020). Concerning the study at large: The collaborator samples originated in the United States, Italy and Spain and spanned the acute and convalescent phases of COVID-19. The dataset comprised deeply sampled blood TCRbeta repertoires from subjects exposed to, actively infected with, or recovered from COVID-19. Where available, HLA class I and class II types were obtained from metadata supplied by the sample provider rather than from assay-based typing. The sample metadata nearly always contained a de-identified subject ID, COVID-19 status, age in years and sex. The prospective study material was composed of cDNA or gDNA derived from T cells, B-cell-depleted T cells, or PBMCs. A freely available public database, intended as a resource for researchers studying the immune response to SARS-CoV-2, is where the repertoires were released. The samples were drawn from two sources: the first 160 participants of the ongoing ImmuneRACE study, and 1,254 subjects contributed by 6 global collaborators. Overall study results and their limits: How much clinical and demographic metadata was included differed by source and by participant, and the metadata was provided uncurated.

The cysteine opens and the phenylalanine closes a CDR3 of 14 amino acids. The kept DNA is CDR3 alone, 42 bases in frame from the first base. From the germline V gene, CDR1 is SNHLY and CDR2 is FYNNEI. Trimming takes 8 bases off V and 4 bases off J; junction bases not matched to a gene: 5. The collaborating institutions used their own protocols to collect whole blood in K2EDTA tubes. Collaborator samples were shipped for TCRbeta analysis as frozen whole blood, isolated PBMCs, or DNA extracted from either sample type. TCRbeta CDR3 regions were amplified from genomic DNA by means of the immunoSEQ Assay, a bias-controlled multiplex PCR. Under the source paper's analysis protocol: Nucleated cell counts per sample were estimated from amplification of reference gene primers within the assay. To quantify the absolute abundance of each unique TCRbeta CDR3 rearrangement, sequence reads were collapsed and filtered. For each sample, productive Simpson clonality was calculated as the square root of Simpson's diversity index across productive rearrangements. The table comes from immuneACCESS by way of TCRdb, which keeps in-frame sequences with V and J called. Part of the clones is missing from these tables; in studies checked, under half for an unresolved V gene and the rest for unknown reasons. V, J and clone size are those of that table, while D and trimming were read from the DNA. The sample includes about 250,000 clones, with almost 90% observed a single time. The top ten clones comprise over 1.3% of the sample.

Comments on this clone: Which antigen it targets is not known. No much larger clonotype is one base removed from it; base qualities were not supplied.

The sequenced material came from peripheral blood. This receptor was taken from a man aged 80 or over with acute or convalescent COVID-19. This chain is built from TRBV2 and TRBJ2-1, with 10 middle bases fitting TRBD1. The DNA sequence reads TGTGCCAGCGGCCGGGACAGGGGATACAATGAGCAGTTCTTC. This encodes CASGRDRGYNEQFF.